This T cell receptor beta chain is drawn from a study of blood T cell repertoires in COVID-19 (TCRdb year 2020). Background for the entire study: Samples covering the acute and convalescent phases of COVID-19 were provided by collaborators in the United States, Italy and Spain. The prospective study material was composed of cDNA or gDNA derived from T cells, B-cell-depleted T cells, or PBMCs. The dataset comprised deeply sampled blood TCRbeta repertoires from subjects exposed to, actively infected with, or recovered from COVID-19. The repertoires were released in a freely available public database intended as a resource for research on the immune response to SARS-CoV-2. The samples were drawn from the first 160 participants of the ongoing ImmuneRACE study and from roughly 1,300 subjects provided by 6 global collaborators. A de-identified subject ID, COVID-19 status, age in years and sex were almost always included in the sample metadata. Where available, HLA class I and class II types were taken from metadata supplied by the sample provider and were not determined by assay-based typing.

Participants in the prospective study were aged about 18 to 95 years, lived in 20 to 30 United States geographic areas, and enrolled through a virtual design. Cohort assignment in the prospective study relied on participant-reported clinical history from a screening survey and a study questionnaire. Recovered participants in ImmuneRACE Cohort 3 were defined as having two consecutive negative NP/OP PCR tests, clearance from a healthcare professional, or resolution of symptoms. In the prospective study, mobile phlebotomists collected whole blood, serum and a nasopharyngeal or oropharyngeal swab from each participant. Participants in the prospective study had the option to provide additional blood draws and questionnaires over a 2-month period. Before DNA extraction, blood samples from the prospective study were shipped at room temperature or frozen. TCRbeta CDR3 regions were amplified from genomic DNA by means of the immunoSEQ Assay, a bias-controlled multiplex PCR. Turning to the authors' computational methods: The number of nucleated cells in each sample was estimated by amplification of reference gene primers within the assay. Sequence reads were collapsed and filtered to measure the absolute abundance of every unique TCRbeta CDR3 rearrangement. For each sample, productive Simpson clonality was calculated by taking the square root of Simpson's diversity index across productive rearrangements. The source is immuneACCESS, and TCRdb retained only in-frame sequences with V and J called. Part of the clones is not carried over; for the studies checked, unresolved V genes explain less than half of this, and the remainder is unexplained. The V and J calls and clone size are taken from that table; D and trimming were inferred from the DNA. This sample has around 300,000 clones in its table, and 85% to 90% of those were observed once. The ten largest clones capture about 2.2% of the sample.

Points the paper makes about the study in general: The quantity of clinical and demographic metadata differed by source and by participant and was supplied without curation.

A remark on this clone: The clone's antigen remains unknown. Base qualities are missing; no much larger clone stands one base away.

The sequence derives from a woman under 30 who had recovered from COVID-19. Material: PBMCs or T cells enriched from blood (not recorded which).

The DNA sequence is given as TGTGCCAGCAGCCTCCGACAGGGTTCCTACAATGAGCAGTTCTTC. It is translated as CASSLRQGSYNEQFF. The chain employs TRBV7-9 and TRBJ2-1; 7 nucleotides in the junction match TRBD1. Including the terminal cysteine and phenylalanine, the CDR3 comprises 15 residues. Left in the record is the CDR3 DNA by itself, 45 bases read in frame from the first base. V ends up 5 bases short and J 1 base short, with an unmatched junction base count of 5. According to the germline V gene (reference sequence), CDR1 reads SEHNR and CDR2 reads FQNEAQ.